Presented here are 21 T cell receptor beta chains from one specimen sequenced in a study of cytomegalovirus exposure and HLA in healthy donors. With 60 Vbeta and 13 Jbeta primers, the PCR was carried out. Only in-frame clones appear in the TCRdb table, and some are missing; sequencing was by immunoSEQ multiplex PCR. The table records about 190,000 clones, around 81% of them present only once. The sequencing sample was made of PBMCs. These TCRs come from a woman aged 18-29 years in good health and CMV-seropositive.

This chain joins TRBV7-2 and TRBJ2-7, with 8 bases aligning to TRBD2. The V gene end was trimmed by 3 bases and the J gene end by 3 bases; junction bases not matched to a gene: 7. The CDR3 has 15 residues. Germline lookup yields CDR1 SGHTA and CDR2 FQGNSA. CDR3 DNA: TGTGCCAGCAGCTTTGTCTCGGGGGGGCTCTACGAGCAGTACTTC. Translating it yields CASSFVSGGLYEQYF.

There are many counts of this clone. The chain joins TRBV4-2 to TRBJ2-6; the D is unclear. Between the trimmed V and J ends, which lost 0 bases and 0 bases, there was a span of 3 bases. Per the germline V gene, CDR1 is LGHNA and CDR2 is YNFKEQ. The CDR3 runs to 15 residues. CDR3 protein: CASSQDGSGANVLTF. Here the CDR3 DNA reads TGTGCCAGCAGCCAAGACGGCTCTGGGGCCAACGTCCTGACTTTC.

The chain couples TRBV6-4 to TRBJ2-1; the D is unclear. Germline CDR1 and CDR2: MRHNA and SNTAGT. Between the trimmed V and J ends, which lost 8 bases and 5 bases, there was a span of 13 bases. This CDR3 is built from 13 residues. CDR3 nucleotides: TGTGCCAGCCGTAGCAGTCTAAACAATGAGCAGTTCTTC. This translates into CASRSSLNNEQFF.

The genes are TRBV4-2 and TRBJ1-2; 8 bases map to TRBD1. The CDR3 loop spans 13 amino acids. The junction had 4 bases not matched to a gene; V was cut back by 6 bases and J by 4 bases. The germline gives CDR1 LGHNA, CDR2 YNFKEQ. CDR3 residues: CASSSTGGYGYTF. In DNA form, the CDR3 reads TGTGCCAGCAGTTCTACAGGGGGCTATGGCTACACCTTC.

The gene calls are TRBV9 and TRBJ2-4; 9 bases align to TRBD1. Germline CDR1 reads SGDLS; CDR2 reads YYNGEE. V lost 0 bases to trimming and J lost 12 bases; unmatched junction nucleotides: 10. This CDR3 is 15 amino acids long. The CDR3 region has the DNA TGTGCCAGCAGCGTAGATCCGGGACAGGGCAAGAATCAGTACTTC. It yields the protein CASSVDPGQGKNQYF.

The rearrangement uses TRBV9 and TRBJ2-1; 10 positions agree with TRBD2. This CDR3 has 15 amino acids. CDR1 SGDLS and CDR2 YYNGEE come from the germline V gene. The ends lost 4 bases at V and 8 bases at J; junction bases unmatched: 9. CDR3 coding DNA: TGTGCCAGCAGCTTCGGGAGCGGGGGGGCGGATGAGCAGTTCTTC. Its protein product is CASSFGSGGADEQFF.

This sequence joins TRBV6-5 and TRBJ2-2; 7 bases align to TRBD1. This CDR3 is 14 amino acids long. J gave up 8 bases and V 5 bases, and 8 bases lay outside the gene matches. Germline V gives CDR1 MNHEY, CDR2 SVGAGI. The CDR3 nucleotides are TGTGCCAGCAGTACGACAGGGACCGGGGGGGAGCTGTTTTTT. The encoded protein is CASSTTGTGGELFF.

The rearrangement joins TRBV4-1 to TRBJ1-1; TRBD1 might be the D (6 bases). This CDR3 contains 17 residues. V was pared by 3 bases and J by 2 bases, with 19 bases between. Germline CDR1 MGHRA, CDR2 YSYEKL. The CDR3 here is CASSQRGPGTLNTEAFF. Here the CDR3 DNA reads TGCGCCAGCAGCCAGAGGGGACCCGGGACACTCAACACTGAAGCTTTCTTT.

In its sample, this clone was seen once. Written as DNA, the CDR3 is TGTGCCAGCAGCCGGGACAGGGAGACGACCCAGTACTTC. Protein product: CASSRDRETTQYF. The gene calls are TRBV2 and TRBJ2-5; TRBD1 matches at 9 bases. The CDR3 runs to 13 residues. Losses at the gene ends were 6 bases for V and 7 bases for J; bases not matched to a gene: 6. Germline V gene lookup returns CDR1 SNHLY and CDR2 FYNNEI. Full variable domain (missing parts from reference TRBV2 and TRBJ2-5): EPEVTQTPSHQVTQMGQEVILRCVPISNHLYFYWYRQILGQKVEFLVSFYNNEISEKSEIFDDQFSVERPDGSNFTLKIRSTKLEDSAMYFCASSRDRETTQYFGPGTRLLVL.

The chain employs TRBV6-1 and TRBJ1-2; D is unclear. The CDR3 contains 14 residues. V gave up 8 bases and J gave up 4 bases, with 17 bases separating them. In germline, CDR1 is MNHNS, CDR2 SASEGT. CDR3 nucleotide sequence: TGTGCCAGCTATAAAGGGAGTAGAGGCTATGGCTACACCTTC. It encodes CASYKGSRGYGYTF.

The rearrangement links TRBV19 to TRBJ1-6; D uncertain. V gave up 6 bases and J gave up 10 bases, with 13 bases separating them. CDR3 length: 13 residues. The V gene's germline CDR1 is LNHDA and CDR2 SQIVND (reference sequence). The CDR3 loop reads CASRAEGGSPLHF. The CDR3 coding sequence is TGTGCCAGTAGGGCGGAGGGTGGCTCACCCCTCCACTTT.

The genes are TRBV4-1 and TRBJ1-3; TRBD1 might be the D (5 bases). Germline V gene lookup returns CDR1 MGHRA and CDR2 YSYEKL. The CDR3 loop spans 14 amino acids. V was pared by 1 base and J by 4 bases, with 8 bases between. The CDR3, as DNA: TGCGCCAGCAGCCAAGGGACACCAGGAAACACCATATATTTT. Amino acids: CASSQGTPGNTIYF.

The chain carries TRBV5-1 and TRBJ2-5; D is unclear. This CDR3 comprises 15 residues. V gave up 1 base and J gave up 5 bases, with 15 bases separating them. CDR1 SGHRS and CDR2 YFSETQ come from the germline V gene. The CDR3 here is CASSLNGYIGETQYF. CDR3 nucleotide sequence: TGCGCCAGCAGCTTGAACGGATACATCGGGGAGACCCAGTACTTC.

This CDR3 reads CASSPGGNQPQHF. CDR3 DNA: TGCGCCAGCAGTCCGGGAGGCAATCAGCCCCAGCATTTT. The V and J genes are TRBV10-2 and TRBJ1-5; D uncertain. The length of the CDR3 is 13 residues. Germline V gives CDR1 WSHSY, CDR2 SAAADI. Trimming removed 5 bases from V and 2 bases from J, with 7 bases in between.

The chain uses TRBV5-4 and TRBJ2-3, with D possibly being TRBD2 (6 bases). The CDR3 spans 14 residues. Germline V CDR1 and CDR2: SGHNT, YYREEE (reference sequence). V shed 7 bases and J shed 2 bases, with 14 bases lying between them. CDR3 bases: TGTGCCAGCCACCCGGGACTCTACACAGATACGCAGTATTTT. Protein sequence: CASHPGLYTDTQYF.

The chain has TRBV19 and TRBJ1-1; possibly TRBD1 for D (5 bases). The V and J ends lost 7 bases and 4 bases respectively, with 10 bases between them. Germline CDR1 reads LNHDA; CDR2 reads SQIVND (reference sequence). The length of the CDR3 is 12 residues. The CDR3 nucleotides are TGTGCCAGTATGGCAGGGTTCACTGAAGCTTTCTTT. This gives the protein CASMAGFTEAFF.

The table lists this clone with a few counts. The genes are TRBV5-5 and TRBJ2-3; 10 bases fit TRBD2. The V gene end was trimmed by 2 bases and the J gene end by 1 base; junction bases not matched to a gene: 7. Germline-derived CDR1 and CDR2 are SGHKS and YYEKEE (reference sequence). CDR3 size: 17 residues. CDR3 residues: CASSFVSGTSGTDTQYF. CDR3 nucleotide sequence: TGTGCCAGCAGCTTTGTTTCCGGGACTAGCGGCACAGATACGCAGTATTTT.

The rearrangement uses TRBV6-6 and TRBJ1-1; no reliable D call. This CDR3 spans 14 amino acids. From germline, CDR1 is MNHNY and CDR2 SVGAGI (reference sequence). Trimming removed 0 bases at V and 5 bases at J, with 10 bases between. The CDR3 DNA reads TGTGCCAGCAGTTACTCCCCGGCGGGGACTGAAGCTTTCTTT. Its translation is CASSYSPAGTEAFF.

The chain uses TRBV29-1 and TRBJ2-1; D uncertain. Germline assignment: CDR1 SQVTM and CDR2 ANQGSEA. This CDR3 has 13 amino acids. The V and J ends lost 8 bases and 6 bases respectively, with 17 bases between them. The CDR3 loop reads CSLRVSVGNEQFF. The CDR3 DNA sequence: TGCAGCCTTCGAGTGTCGGTCGGCAATGAGCAGTTCTTC.

Details on this clone: This CDR3 fails to terminate in the conserved phenylalanine or tryptophan, so it likely reflects a read error. This chain joins TRBV27 and TRBJ2-3, with TRBD1 matching over 9 bases. The CDR3 spans 14 residues. V was pared by 5 bases and J by 2 bases, with 2 bases of the junction left unmatched. Germline assignment: CDR1 MNHEY and CDR2 SMNVEV (reference sequence). CDR3: CASSGTGITDTQYL. The CDR3 coding sequence is TGTGCCAGCAGTGGGACAGGGATCACAGATACGCAGTATCTT.

The chain joins TRBV30 to TRBJ1-1, with 10 bases aligning to TRBD1. Germline CDR1 reads GTSNPN; CDR2 reads SVGIG (reference sequence). CDR3 size: 15 residues. V dropped 5 bases and J dropped 0; count of bases not matched to a gene: 6. CDR3 protein: CAWDRGPNMNTEAFF. CDR3 sequence (DNA): TGTGCCTGGGACAGGGGGCCGAACATGAACACTGAAGCTTTCTTT.